The TCR beta chain described here comes from a study of shared clonotypes between healthy human individuals. In the naive CD8 group, cells lacked CD45RO and were positively selected for CCR7, so terminally differentiated effector memory CD45RA+ cells were left out. This CDR3 is built from 14 residues. V was pared by 10 bases and J by 4 bases, with 9 bases of the junction left unmatched. Germline loops: CDR1 MDHEN, CDR2 SYDVKM. The assay was immunoSEQ multiplex PCR, and TCRdb's table has in-frame clones only and misses some. The sample yields roughly 570,000 clones, more than 95% seen once. The rearrangement joins TRBV28 to TRBJ2-1, with TRBD2 identical over 8 bases. This sequence was found in a young man in good health. The source material was naive CD8+ T cells sorted from blood. The CDR3 DNA is TGTGCCACCTGGGAAGCGGGAGTATACAATGAGCAGTTCTTC. Protein sequence: CATWEAGVYNEQFF.